Included here is one TCR beta chain sequence, with context. The sample comes from a study of blood T cell repertoires in COVID-19. About the research overall: The study drew acute and convalescent COVID-19 samples from the United States, Italy and Spain. Sources were T cells, B-cell-depleted T cells, or PBMCs; the material itself was cDNA or gDNA.

The germline gives CDR1 LNHDA, CDR2 SQIVND (reference sequence). The germline V and J ends were trimmed by 8 bases and 4 bases, with 17 bases remaining between them. CDR3 length: 15 amino acids. Source study methods: Nucleated cell counts were estimated from reference gene primer amplification. Libraries were prepared by immunoSEQ multiplex PCR; TCRdb keeps only in-frame clonotypes and omits some of them. That table gives V, J and clone size, and the DNA gave D and trimming. There are about 140,000 clones in the sample; roughly four fifths occur only once, and more than 1.5% lies in the top ten. The V gene is TRBV19, the J gene TRBJ1-4; D is uncertain. The TCR sequence derives from a human donor in a cohort sampled during active COVID-19. What was sequenced was peripheral blood. Written as DNA, the CDR3 is TGTGCCAGTGCTACCCCGGGGAGTCATAATGAAAAACTGTTTTTT. Protein product: CASATPGSHNEKLFF. The variable domain in full, completed from reference TRBV19 and TRBJ1-4, reads DGGITQSPKYLFRKEGQNVTLSCEQNLNHDAMYWYRQDPGQGLRLIYYSQIVNDFQKGDIAEGYSVSREKKESFPLTVTSAQKNPTAFYLCASATPGSHNEKLFFGSGTQLSVL.